This T cell receptor (beta chain) stems from a study of blood T cells in healthy people across ages. General study points: With donor CMV status unknown, expanded clonotype changes were possibly confounded.

This clonotype was found a few times. Antigen unknown. Then a second PCR, running about 7 to 11 cycles, was carried out with a sample-barcoded 5' primer and a J-beta primer mix. Each cDNA molecule received a tag from a template-switch adaptor that had 12 random nucleotides. A single record per CDR3 protein comes from TCRdb applying MiXCR to the 5' RACE reads. Of about 970,000 distinct CDR3 sequences listed, roughly half are singletons. Germline CDR1 is MDHEN and CDR2 is SYDVKM. The CDR3 loop spans 17 amino acids. V gave up 5 bases and J gave up 2 bases; unmatched junction bases: 9. The receptor was derived from a woman aged 60-75 years in good health. The chain links TRBV28 to TRBJ2-7, with TRBD2 matching 13 bases. The sample comprised blood. This CDR3 reads CASSVFRLAGGTYEQYF. DNA for the CDR3: TGTGCCAGCAGTGTCTTTAGACTAGCGGGAGGCACCTACGAGCAGTACTTC. Filled out from reference TRBV28 and TRBJ2-7, the complete variable domain reads DVKVTQSSRYLVKRTGEKVFLECVQDMDHENMFWYRQDPGLGLRLIYFSYDVKMKEKGDIPEGYSVSREKKERFSLILESASTNQTSMYLCASSVFRLAGGTYEQYFGPGTRLTVT.